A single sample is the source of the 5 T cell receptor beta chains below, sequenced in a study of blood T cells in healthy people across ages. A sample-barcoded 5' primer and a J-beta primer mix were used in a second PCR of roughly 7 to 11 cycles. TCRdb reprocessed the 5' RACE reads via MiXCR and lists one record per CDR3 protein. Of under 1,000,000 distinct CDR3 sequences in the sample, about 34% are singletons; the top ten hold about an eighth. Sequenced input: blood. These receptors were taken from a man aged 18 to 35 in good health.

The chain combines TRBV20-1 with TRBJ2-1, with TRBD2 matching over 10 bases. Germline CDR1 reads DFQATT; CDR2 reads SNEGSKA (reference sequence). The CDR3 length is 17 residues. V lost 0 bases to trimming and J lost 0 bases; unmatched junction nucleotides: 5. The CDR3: CSARDQAGGPSYNEQFF. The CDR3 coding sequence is TGCAGTGCTAGAGATCAAGCGGGGGGGCCCTCCTACAATGAGCAGTTCTTC.

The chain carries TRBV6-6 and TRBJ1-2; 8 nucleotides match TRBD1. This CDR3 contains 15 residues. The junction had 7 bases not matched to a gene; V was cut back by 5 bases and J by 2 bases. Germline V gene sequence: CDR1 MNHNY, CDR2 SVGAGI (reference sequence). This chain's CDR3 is CASSKSRTGNYGYTF. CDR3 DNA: TGTGCCAGCAGTAAGTCAAGGACAGGGAACTATGGCTACACCTTC.

CDR3 amino acids: CASRGQVFGTEAFF. The DNA of the CDR3 is TGTGCCAGCAGAGGACAGGTGTTCGGGACTGAAGCTTTCTTT. The gene calls are TRBV2 and TRBJ1-1, with 7 bases matching TRBD1. This CDR3 region has 14 residues. V gave up 6 bases and J gave up 5 bases; unmatched junction bases: 9. Germline values: CDR1 SNHLY, CDR2 FYNNEI.

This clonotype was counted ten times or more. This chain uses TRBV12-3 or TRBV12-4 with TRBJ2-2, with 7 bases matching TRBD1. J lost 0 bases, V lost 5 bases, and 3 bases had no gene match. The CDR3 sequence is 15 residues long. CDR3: CASSPGTANTGELFF. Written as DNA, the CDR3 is TGTGCCAGCAGTCCCGGGACAGCGAACACCGGGGAGCTGTTTTTT.

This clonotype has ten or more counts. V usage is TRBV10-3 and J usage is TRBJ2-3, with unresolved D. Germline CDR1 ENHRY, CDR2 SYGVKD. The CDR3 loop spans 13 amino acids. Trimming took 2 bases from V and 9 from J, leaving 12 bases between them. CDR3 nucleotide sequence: TGTGCCATCAGTGAGGGAGTGGGAAGGACGCAGTATTTT. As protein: CAISEGVGRTQYF.